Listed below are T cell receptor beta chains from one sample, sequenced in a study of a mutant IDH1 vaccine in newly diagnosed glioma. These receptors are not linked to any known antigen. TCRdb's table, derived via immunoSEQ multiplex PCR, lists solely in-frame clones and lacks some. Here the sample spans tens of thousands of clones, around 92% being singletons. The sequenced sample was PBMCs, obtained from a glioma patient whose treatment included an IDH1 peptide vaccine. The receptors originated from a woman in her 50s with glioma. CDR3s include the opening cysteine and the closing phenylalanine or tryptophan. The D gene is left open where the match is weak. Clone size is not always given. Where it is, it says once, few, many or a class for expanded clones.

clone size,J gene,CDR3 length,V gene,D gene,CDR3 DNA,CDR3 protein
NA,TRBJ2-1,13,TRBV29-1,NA,TGCAGCGTCGGAGTCATCCTGGAGGGTGAGCAGTTCTTC,CSVGVILEGEQFF
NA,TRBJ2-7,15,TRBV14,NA,TGTGCCAGCAGCCAGTTTGGTAGCCTCTCCTACGAGCAGTACTTC,CASSQFGSLSYEQYF
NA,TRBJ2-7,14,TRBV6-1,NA,TGTGCCAGCAGTGAAGCTTGGAGAAAACACGAGCAGTACTTC,CASSEAWRKHEQYF
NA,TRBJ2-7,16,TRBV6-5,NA,TGTGCCAGCAGTTACTCCCAGGGTGCCTTTGTTCACGAGCAGTACTTC,CASSYSQGAFVHEQYF
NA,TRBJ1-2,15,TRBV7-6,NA,TGTGCCAGCAGCTTTAATACCGGGACGGTCTATGGCTACACCTTC,CASSFNTGTVYGYTF
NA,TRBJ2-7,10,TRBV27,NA,TGTGCCAGCAGTCGCCACGAGCAGTACTTC,CASSRHEQYF
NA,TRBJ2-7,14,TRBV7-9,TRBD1,TGTGCCAGCAGCCCGCAGGGGGCCTCTACCGAGCAGTACTTC,CASSPQGASTEQYF
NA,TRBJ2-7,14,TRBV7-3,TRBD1,TGTGCCAGCAGCCCCGGACAGGGGGCGTACGAGCAGTACTTC,CASSPGQGAYEQYF
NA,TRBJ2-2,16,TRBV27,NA,TGTGCCAGCAGTCCCCGGACCCTAAGAAACACCGGGGAGCTGTTTTTT,CASSPRTLRNTGELFF
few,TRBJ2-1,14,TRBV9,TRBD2,TGTGCCAGCAGCGTTGGCGGGAGGGCCAATGAGCAGTTCTTC,CASSVGGRANEQFF
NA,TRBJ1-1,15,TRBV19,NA,TGTGCCAGTCAAAACGGGGCAGGTTGGAACACTGAAGCTTTCTTT,CASQNGAGWNTEAFF
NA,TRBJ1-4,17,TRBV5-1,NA,TGCGCCAGCAGCCCCGAAGGTAGTGCTTCACCTAATGAAAAACTGTTTTTT,CASSPEGSASPNEKLFF
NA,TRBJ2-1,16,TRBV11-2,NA,TGTGCCAGCAGCTACCAGGGTATGGCCACATACAATGAGCAGTTCTTC,CASSYQGMATYNEQFF
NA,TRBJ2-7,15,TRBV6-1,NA,TGTGCCAGCTCCCCCACGGGGTACCCCTCCTACGAGCAGTACTTC,CASSPTGYPSYEQYF
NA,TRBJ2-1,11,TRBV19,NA,TGTGCCAGTAGTAATCACTTTGAGCAGTTCTTC,CASSNHFEQFF
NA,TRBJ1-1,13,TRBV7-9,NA,TGTGCCAGCAGCCTCGTGGTGAACACTGAAGCTTTCTTT,CASSLVVNTEAFF
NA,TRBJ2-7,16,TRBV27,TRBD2,TGTGCCAGCAGTCCCCTAGCGGGAGGGTCCACCTACGAGCAGTACTTC,CASSPLAGGSTYEQYF
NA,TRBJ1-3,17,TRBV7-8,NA,TGTGCCAGCAGCTTAGGTCAGGGGTTGTTGTCCGGAAACACCATATATTTT,CASSLGQGLLSGNTIYF
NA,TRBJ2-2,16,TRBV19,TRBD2,TGTGCCAGTAGTAGGCAGACTAGCGGGAGTCGCGGGGAGCTGTTTTTT,CASSRQTSGSRGELFF
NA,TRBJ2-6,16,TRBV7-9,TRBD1,TGTGCCAGCAGCTTCAACAGGGGATCTGGGGCCAACGTCCTGACTTTC,CASSFNRGSGANVLTF
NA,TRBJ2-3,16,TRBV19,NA,TGTGCCAGTAGTTCCGGGGTAGCCCTAGCGACAGATACGCAGTATTTT,CASSSGVALATDTQYF
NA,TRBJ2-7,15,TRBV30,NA,TGTGCCTGGAGTCCCCCCGACAGATTGCTGGGCGAGCAGTACTTC,CAWSPPDRLLGEQYF
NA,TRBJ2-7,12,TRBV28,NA,TGTGCCAGCAGTTTACCCCAGGGCATTGAGTACTTC,CASSLPQGIEYF
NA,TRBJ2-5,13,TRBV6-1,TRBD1,TGTGCCATAGGACAGGGGGCTGGAGAGACCCAGTACTTC,CAIGQGAGETQYF
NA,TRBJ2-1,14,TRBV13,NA,TGTGCCAGCAGCCCCGGGAACTCCTACAATGAGCAGTTCTTC,CASSPGNSYNEQFF
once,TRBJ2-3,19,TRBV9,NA,TGTGCCAGCAGCGTAGCTAAAGGCCCCTCCCACCTCCCCACAGATACGCAGTATTTT,CASSVAKGPSHLPTDTQYF
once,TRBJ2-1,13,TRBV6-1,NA,TGTGCCAGCAGTGGGGGACCGGGGAATGAGCAGTTCTTC,CASSGGPGNEQFF
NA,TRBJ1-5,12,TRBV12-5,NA,TGTGCTAGTGGTTTGTTAGGTCAGCCCCAGCATTTT,CASGLLGQPQHF
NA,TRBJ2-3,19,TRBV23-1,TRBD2,TGCGCCAGCAGTCAATTTCCTAGCGGGACGTCTACGGTCACAGATACGCAGTATTTT,CASSQFPSGTSTVTDTQYF
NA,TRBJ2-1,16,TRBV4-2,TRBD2,TGTGCCAGCAGCCGGTCCCAGCGGGAGCCTTCCAATGAGCAGTTCTTC,CASSRSQREPSNEQFF
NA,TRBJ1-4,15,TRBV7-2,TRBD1,TGTGCCAGCAGCCGACAGGGGGCAACTAATGAAAAACTGTTTTTT,CASSRQGATNEKLFF
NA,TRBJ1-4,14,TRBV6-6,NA,TGTGCCAGCAGCCGGGACGGGTTTAATGAAAAACTGTTTTTT,CASSRDGFNEKLFF
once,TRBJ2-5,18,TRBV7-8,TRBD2,TGTGCCAGCAGCTTAGCGCGAAGCGGGAGGGCCGACCAAGAGACCCAGTACTTC,CASSLARSGRADQETQYF
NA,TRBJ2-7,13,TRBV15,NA,TGTGCCACCAGCAGAGATCCCCAATCCGAGCAGTACTTC,CATSRDPQSEQYF
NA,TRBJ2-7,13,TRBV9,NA,TGTGCCAGCAGCGTAGGGAGGGGGCTCGAGCAGTACTTC,CASSVGRGLEQYF
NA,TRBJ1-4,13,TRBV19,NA,TGTGCCAGTATCGGGGGCTGGAATGAAAAACTGTTTTTT,CASIGGWNEKLFF
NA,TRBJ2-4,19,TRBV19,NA,TGTGCCAGTAGTAGGTGGGGCAGGGGCCTCCCCACCGGAATAGACATTCAGTACTTC,CASSRWGRGLPTGIDIQYF
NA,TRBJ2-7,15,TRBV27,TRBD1,TGTGCCAGCAGTTTAAGTGGGACAGGTCTTTACGAGCAGTACTTC,CASSLSGTGLYEQYF
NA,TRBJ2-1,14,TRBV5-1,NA,TGCGCCAGCAGCAGCGACTTAGTAGTCAATGAGCAGTTCTTC,CASSSDLVVNEQFF
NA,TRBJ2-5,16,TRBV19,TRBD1,TGTGCCAGTAGTATGTTCGGGACAGGGGGTTCGGAGACCCAGTACTTC,CASSMFGTGGSETQYF
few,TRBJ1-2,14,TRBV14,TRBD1,TGTGCCAGCAGCCTGGACAGGGGGCTCGGTGGCTACACCTTC,CASSLDRGLGGYTF